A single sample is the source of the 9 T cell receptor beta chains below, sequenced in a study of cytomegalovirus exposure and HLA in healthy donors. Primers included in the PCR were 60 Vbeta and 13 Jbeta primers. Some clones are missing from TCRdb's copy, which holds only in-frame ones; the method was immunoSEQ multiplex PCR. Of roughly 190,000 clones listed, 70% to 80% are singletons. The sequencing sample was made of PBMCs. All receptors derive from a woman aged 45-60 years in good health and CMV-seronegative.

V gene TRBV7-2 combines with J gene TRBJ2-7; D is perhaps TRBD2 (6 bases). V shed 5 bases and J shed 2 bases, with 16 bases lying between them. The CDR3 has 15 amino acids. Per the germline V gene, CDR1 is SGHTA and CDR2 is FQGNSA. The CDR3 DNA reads TGTGCCAGCAGCCAGAAGGACGGAGGGACCTACGAGCAGTACTTC. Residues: CASSQKDGGTYEQYF.

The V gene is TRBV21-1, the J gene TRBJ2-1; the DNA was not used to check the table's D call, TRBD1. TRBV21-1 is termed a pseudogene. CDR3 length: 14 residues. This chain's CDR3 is CASSRGQGGNEQFF. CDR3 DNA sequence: TGTGCCAGCAGCAGGGGACAGGGAGGCAATGAGCAGTTCTTC.

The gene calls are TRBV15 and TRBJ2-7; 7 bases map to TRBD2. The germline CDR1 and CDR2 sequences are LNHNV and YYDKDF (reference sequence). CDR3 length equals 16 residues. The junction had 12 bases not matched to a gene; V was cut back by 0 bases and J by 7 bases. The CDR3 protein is CATSREGGRGAGEQYF. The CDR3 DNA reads TGTGCCACCAGCAGAGAAGGAGGGAGGGGCGCGGGGGAGCAGTACTTC.

This CDR3 reads CASSQILTGGGTEAFF. The CDR3 coding sequence is TGTGCCAGCAGCCAGATCTTAACAGGGGGAGGTACTGAAGCTTTCTTT. J is TRBJ1-1 and V is TRBV7-8, with TRBD1 matching 8 bases. The CDR3 contains 16 residues. Germline CDR1 and CDR2: SGHVS and FQNEAQ. With V trimmed by 5 bases and J by 5 bases, 13 bases remained unmatched.

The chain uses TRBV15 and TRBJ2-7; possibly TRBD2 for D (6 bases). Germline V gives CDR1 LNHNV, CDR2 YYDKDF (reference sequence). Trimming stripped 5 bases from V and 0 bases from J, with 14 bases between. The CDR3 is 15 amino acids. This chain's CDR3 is CATSARLGGSYEQYF. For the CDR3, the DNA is TGTGCCACCAGCGCCCGACTCGGGGGCTCCTACGAGCAGTACTTC.

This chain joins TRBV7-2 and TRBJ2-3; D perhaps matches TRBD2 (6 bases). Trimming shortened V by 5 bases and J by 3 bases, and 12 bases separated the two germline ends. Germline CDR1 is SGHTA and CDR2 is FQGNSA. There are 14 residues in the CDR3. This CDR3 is CASSLGLGTDTQYF. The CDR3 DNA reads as TGTGCCAGCAGCCTGGGACTGGGGACAGATACGCAGTATTTT.

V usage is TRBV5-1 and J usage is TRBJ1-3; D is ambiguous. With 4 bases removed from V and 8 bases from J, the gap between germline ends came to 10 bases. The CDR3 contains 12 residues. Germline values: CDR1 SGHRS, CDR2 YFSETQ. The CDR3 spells CASSVGRDTIYF. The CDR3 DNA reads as TGCGCCAGCAGCGTGGGGAGGGACACCATATATTTT.

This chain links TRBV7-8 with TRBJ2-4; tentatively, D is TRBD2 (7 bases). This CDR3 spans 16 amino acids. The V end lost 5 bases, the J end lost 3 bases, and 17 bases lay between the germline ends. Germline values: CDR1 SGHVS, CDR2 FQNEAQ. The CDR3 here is CASSPPGASGKNIQYF. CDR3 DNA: TGTGCCAGCAGCCCCCCGGGGGCTAGCGGCAAAAACATTCAGTACTTC.

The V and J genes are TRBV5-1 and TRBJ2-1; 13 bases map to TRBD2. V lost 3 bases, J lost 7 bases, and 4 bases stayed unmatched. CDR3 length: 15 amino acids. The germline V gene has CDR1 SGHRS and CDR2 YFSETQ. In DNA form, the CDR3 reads TGCGCCAGCAGCTCACCGGGACTAGCGGGGAATGAGCAGTTCTTC. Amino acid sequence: CASSSPGLAGNEQFF.